Listed here are 25 T cell receptor beta chains from one sample, sequenced in a study of OX40 agonist ivuxolimab in advanced cancers. Only in-frame clones appear in the TCRdb table, and some are missing; sequencing was by immunoSEQ multiplex PCR. The sample holds tens of thousands of clones; about 86% are singletons and the top ten take 6.5%. Specimen: CD4+ or CD8+ T cells sorted from blood, collected in a trial of the OX40 agonist ivuxolimab. These TCRs come from an adult with an advanced solid tumor such as melanoma, head and neck, liver or kidney cancer.

The chain combines TRBV7-9 with TRBJ2-7; D perhaps matches TRBD1 (6 bases). The CDR3 runs 14 residues. Germline-derived CDR1 and CDR2 are SEHNR and FQNEAQ (reference sequence). The V end was cut by 3 bases, the J end by 5 bases, with 14 bases between. The CDR3 coding sequence is TGTGCCAGCAGCTTTGGGACATTGGTTCACGAGCAGTACTTC. Its protein is CASSFGTLVHEQYF.

By share, this clone counts as medium-sized. The chain combines TRBV30 with TRBJ1-4; no definite D call. Germline V gene data show CDR1 as GTSNPN and CDR2 as SVGIG (reference sequence). The CDR3 covers 11 residues. The V end was cut by 0 bases, the J end by 4 bases, with 0 bases between. CDR3 amino acids: CAWSVNEKLFF. CDR3 DNA sequence: TGTGCCTGGAGTGTTAATGAAAAACTGTTTTTT.

The chain uses TRBV7-8 and TRBJ1-2; 11 bases are a match to TRBD1. J was trimmed by 3 bases and V by 3 bases; bases with no gene match: 6. Germline CDR1 reads SGHVS; CDR2 reads FQNEAQ. The CDR3 is made up of 16 amino acids. The CDR3 reads CASSLDRGRGDYGYTF. The CDR3 DNA follows: TGTGCCAGCAGCTTGGACAGGGGGCGCGGGGACTATGGCTACACCTTC.

J is TRBJ2-7 and V is TRBV10-3, with 11 bases identical to TRBD2. The length of the CDR3 is 17 residues. The germline V gene encodes CDR1 ENHRY and CDR2 SYGVKD. V was pared by 4 bases and J by 2 bases, with 10 bases of the junction left unmatched. CDR3 residues: CAISGTSGPSNPYEQYF. CDR3 bases: TGTGCCATCAGTGGGACTAGCGGGCCCTCCAACCCCTACGAGCAGTACTTC.

The chain joins TRBV5-1 to TRBJ2-7; D unresolved. Deletions cut 0 bases from V and 7 bases from J, with 11 bases between. The CDR3 is 13 amino acids. Germline CDR1 is SGHRS and CDR2 is YFSETQ. For the CDR3, the DNA is TGCGCCAGCAGCTTGGGACCCCAAAGGGAGCAGTACTTC. It codes for CASSLGPQREQYF.

This chain links TRBV19 with TRBJ2-7; 12 positions match TRBD2. The CDR3 totals 15 residues. V was clipped by 5 bases and J by 4 bases; unmatched bases: 6. Germline lookup yields CDR1 LNHDA and CDR2 SQIVND (reference sequence). CDR3 nucleotide sequence: TGTGCCAGTAGTGTACGGACTAGCGGGGTTTACGAGCAGTACTTC. This sequence encodes CASSVRTSGVYEQYF.

This chain joins TRBV9 and TRBJ2-2, with 14 positions matching TRBD2. Germline lookup yields CDR1 SGDLS and CDR2 YYNGEE. The CDR3 consists of 16 residues. Trimming took 4 bases from V and 5 from J; bases not matched to a gene: 4. CDR3 amino acids: CASSLGLAGATGELFF. CDR3 in DNA: TGTGCCAGCAGCTTGGGACTAGCGGGAGCTACCGGGGAGCTGTTTTTT.

The chain combines TRBV6-5 with TRBJ1-3; TRBD1 agrees at 7 bases. From germline, CDR1 is MNHEY and CDR2 SVGAGI. The CDR3 extends over 15 amino acids. V shed 6 bases, J shed 4 bases, and the junction held 9 bases outside the gene matches. In DNA form, the CDR3 reads TGTGCCAGCAGCCCCTCGACAGGGTTAGGAAACACCATATATTTT. It yields the protein CASSPSTGLGNTIYF.

This clone was recorded once. The CDR3 loop is CASSLRGLNTEAFF. The CDR3 coding sequence is TGTGCCAGCAGCCTCCGGGGCCTCAACACTGAAGCTTTCTTT. The chain links TRBV27 to TRBJ1-1, with a possible D match to TRBD1 (5 bases). The CDR3 spans 14 residues. The germline V gene has CDR1 MNHEY and CDR2 SMNVEV (reference sequence). Trimming left V 6 bases short and J 2 bases short, with 13 bases between.

The chain couples TRBV19 to TRBJ2-7; 7 bases match TRBD1. V shed 8 bases, J shed 2 bases, and the junction held 3 bases outside the gene matches. CDR1 and CDR2 from the germline V gene are LNHDA and SQIVND (reference sequence). The CDR3 runs to 12 residues. The CDR3 reads CASGDRAYEQYF. The DNA for the CDR3 is TGTGCCAGTGGTGACAGGGCCTACGAGCAGTACTTC.

The CDR3 spells CASSAQGARTDTQYF. The CDR3 DNA sequence: TGTGCCAGCAGTGCCCAGGGGGCGCGCACAGATACGCAGTATTTT. The chain couples TRBV6-1 to TRBJ2-3; TRBD1 agrees at 8 bases. CDR1 and CDR2 (germline): MNHNS, SASEGT. The CDR3 covers 15 residues. Trimming took 4 bases from V and 1 from J; bases not matched to a gene: 4.

This sequence joins TRBV6-1 and TRBJ1-4; D uncertain. Deletions cut 7 bases from V and 0 bases from J, with 12 bases between. Germline loops: CDR1 MNHNS, CDR2 SASEGT. The CDR3 consists of 15 residues. DNA of the CDR3: TGTGCCAGCACCGGGAACCATGCAACTAATGAAAAACTGTTTTTT. Protein: CASTGNHATNEKLFF.

The chain links TRBV27 to TRBJ2-2; D tentatively fits TRBD1 or TRBD2 (5 bases each). Per germline, CDR1 MNHEY and CDR2 SMNVEV (reference sequence). V shed 8 bases and J shed 9 bases, with 22 bases lying between them. The CDR3 loop spans 15 amino acids. CDR3 protein: CASQGVKGLGRELFF. The CDR3 coding sequence is TGTGCCAGCCAGGGAGTGAAAGGCCTCGGCCGGGAGCTGTTTTTT.

The CDR3 region has the DNA TGTGCCAGCAGGCACCGGGACAGGGGCACCGGGGAGCTGTTTTTT. Translation: CASRHRDRGTGELFF. The V call is TRBV6-5, the J call TRBJ2-2, with 10 positions matching TRBD1. Germline CDR1 is MNHEY and CDR2 is SVGAGI. The CDR3 runs 15 residues. Losses at the gene ends were 6 bases for V and 4 bases for J; bases not matched to a gene: 5.

The V gene is TRBV2, the J gene TRBJ2-4; D unclear. Germline CDR1 reads SNHLY; CDR2 reads FYNNEI. This CDR3 has 12 residues. The V end was cut by 5 bases, the J end by 6 bases, with 8 bases between. The CDR3 reads CASSPGINIQYF. CDR3 nucleotides: TGTGCCAGCAGTCCAGGCATAAACATTCAGTACTTC.

This sequence joins TRBV7-8 and TRBJ2-5; D remains ambiguous. V gave up 1 base and J gave up 4 bases, with 16 bases separating them. This CDR3 comprises 16 residues. Germline lookup yields CDR1 SGHVS and CDR2 FQNEAQ. The CDR3 region has the DNA TGTGCCAGCAGCTTAGATTATGGCCTAAGAGGAGAGACCCAGTACTTC. Amino acids: CASSLDYGLRGETQYF.

The CDR3: CASRGTVQTGELFF. The CDR3 DNA follows: TGCGCCAGTAGGGGAACAGTACAAACCGGGGAGCTGTTTTTT. V and J are TRBV5-1 and TRBJ2-2; D possibly corresponds to TRBD1 (5 bases). Germline assignment: CDR1 SGHRS and CDR2 YFSETQ. V dropped 8 bases and J dropped 5 bases, with 16 bases sitting between them. CDR3 length equals 14 residues.

This sequence joins TRBV9 and TRBJ1-1; D not certain. V gave up 0 bases and J gave up 0 bases, with 9 bases separating them. Germline V gives CDR1 SGDLS, CDR2 YYNGEE. The CDR3 loop spans 15 amino acids. This CDR3 is CASSVAVTMNTEAFF. CDR3 DNA: TGTGCCAGCAGCGTAGCGGTCACCATGAACACTGAAGCTTTCTTT. The entire variable domain, with the rest obtained from reference TRBV9 and TRBJ1-1, is as follows: DSGVTQTPKHLITATGQRVTLRCSPRSGDLSVYWYQQSLDQGLQFLIQYYNGEERAKGNILERFSAQQFPDLHSELNLSSLELGDSALYFCASSVAVTMNTEAFFGQGTRLTVV.

V is TRBV19 and J is TRBJ2-1; D is possibly TRBD1 (6 bases). V dropped 5 bases and J dropped 0 bases, with 8 bases sitting between them. Germline V gives CDR1 LNHDA, CDR2 SQIVND (reference sequence). CDR3 length equals 14 residues. CDR3 nucleotide sequence: TGTGCCAGTAGTTGGGGGCTCTCCTACAATGAGCAGTTCTTC. Translated: CASSWGLSYNEQFF.

The V call is TRBV11-3, the J call TRBJ2-1; TRBD1 aligns across 9 bases. The CDR3 is 17 residues long. Germline CDR1 reads SGHNT; CDR2 reads YENEEA. After removal of 4 bases from V and 1 base from J, the junction contained 8 bases not matched to a gene. CDR3 region: CASSSSGGQGSYNEQFF. CDR3 DNA sequence: TGTGCCAGCAGCTCAAGTGGGGGACAGGGTTCCTACAATGAGCAGTTCTTC.

V and J are TRBV5-1 and TRBJ2-3; 8 nucleotides line up with TRBD1. Germline V lookup: CDR1 SGHRS, CDR2 YFSETQ. Trimming took 3 bases from V and 1 from J; bases not matched to a gene: 4. The CDR3 loop spans 15 amino acids. CDR3 loop: CASSYSGQGTDTQYF. CDR3 coding DNA: TGCGCCAGCAGCTATTCGGGACAGGGCACAGATACGCAGTATTTT.

The rearrangement links TRBV18 to TRBJ1-4, with D possibly TRBD1 on 6 matching bases. The V end was cut by 4 bases, the J end by 1 base, with 13 bases between. Per the germline V gene, CDR1 is KGHSH and CDR2 is LQKENI. The CDR3 loop spans 16 amino acids. The CDR3 nucleotides are TGTGCCAGCTCACAACTCGGACAGCAAACTAATGAAAAACTGTTTTTT. Translated, it gives CASSQLGQQTNEKLFF. Full variable domain (outside the CDR3, taken from reference TRBV18 and TRBJ1-4): NAGVMQNPRHLVRRRGQEARLRCSPMKGHSHVYWYRQLPEEGLKFMVYLQKENIIDESGMPKERFSAEFPKEGPSILRIQQVVRGDSAAYFCASSQLGQQTNEKLFFGSGTQLSVL.

The rearrangement links TRBV9 to TRBJ2-2; 9 nucleotides line up with TRBD2. CDR1 is SGDLS, CDR2 YYNGEE, per germline. V dropped 4 bases and J dropped 0; count of bases not matched to a gene: 4. The CDR3 loop spans 16 amino acids. CDR3 sequence: CASSTIAGANTGELFF. The CDR3 DNA reads as TGTGCCAGCAGCACAATAGCGGGAGCGAACACCGGGGAGCTGTTTTTT.

This clone was observed a single time. The chain carries TRBV18 and TRBJ2-1; D is undetermined. Germline V gene lookup returns CDR1 KGHSH and CDR2 LQKENI. This CDR3 is 15 amino acids long. V lost 4 bases and J lost 0, with 10 bases in between. The CDR3 region is CASSLAVSSYNEQFF. The DNA for the CDR3 is TGTGCCAGCTCACTGGCCGTCAGCTCCTACAATGAGCAGTTCTTC.

The chain links TRBV18 to TRBJ2-7; D is unclear. With 3 bases removed from V and 6 bases from J, the gap between germline ends came to 9 bases. The germline gives CDR1 KGHSH, CDR2 LQKENI. The CDR3 extends over 12 amino acids. Written as DNA, the CDR3 is TGTGCCAGCTCACCCGTAACTCGCGAGCAGTACTTC. This gives the protein CASSPVTREQYF.